This T cell receptor beta chain was documented in a study of T cell clonality in common variable immunodeficiency. The table lists this clone with many counts. The CDR3 end is not reached by the read, which stops 3 residues before it; the germline J gene fills it in. Blood samples were heparinized, 5 to 8 ml per donor. Germline V gene lookup returns CDR1 SQVTM and CDR2 ANQGSEA. With 6 bases clipped from V and 6 bases from J, the junction kept 4 bases outside the gene matches. The CDR3 runs 13 residues. The table came from immunoSEQ multiplex PCR; TCRdb's copy has only in-frame clones and leaves some out. There are 55,000 or so clones in the sample, none observed a single time.

The sequence derives from a person between 18 and 70 years old in good health. The specimen was peripheral blood mononuclear cells. V usage is TRBV29-1 and J usage is TRBJ2-1, with TRBD2 matching over 11 bases. The CDR3 bases that were read are TGCAGCGTAGCGGGACTAGCGGTCAATGAG. It translates to CSVAGLAVNE. Given in full, the CDR3 is CSVAGLAVNEQFF.